A single sample is the source of the 5 T cell receptor beta chains below, sequenced in a study of cytomegalovirus exposure and HLA in healthy donors. Both 60 Vbeta primers and 13 Jbeta primers went into the PCR. TCRdb's copy holds only in-frame clones and misses some; the assay was immunoSEQ multiplex PCR. The repertoire holds about 180,000 clones, with about 82% as singletons. What was sequenced was PBMCs. These receptors were obtained from a man aged 18-30 years in good health and CMV-seronegative.

V usage is TRBV28 and J usage is TRBJ2-7, with TRBD1 as a possible D gene (6 bases). Germline-derived CDR1 and CDR2 are MDHEN and SYDVKM. V gave up 2 bases and J gave up 7 bases, with 18 bases separating them. The CDR3 has 15 residues. CDR3 region: CASSLVAGETREQYF. The CDR3 coding sequence is TGTGCCAGCAGTTTAGTGGCAGGGGAGACGCGGGAGCAGTACTTC.

This chain joins TRBV28 and TRBJ2-7; the match to TRBD1 covers 8 bases. V shed 3 bases and J 9 bases; nucleotides not matched to a gene: 10. The CDR3 sequence is 14 residues long. Germline V gene lookup returns CDR1 MDHEN and CDR2 SYDVKM. The CDR3 DNA sequence: TGTGCCAGCAGTTTTAATGGACAGGGACAATGGCAGTACTTC. Translation gives CASSFNGQGQWQYF.

This clone has a handful of counts. The J gene is TRBJ2-5, the V gene TRBV9; 9 bases align to TRBD1. The V and J ends lost 4 bases and 1 base, in that order; junction bases with no gene match: 8. The CDR3 is 16 amino acids. Per germline, CDR1 SGDLS and CDR2 YYNGEE. CDR3 amino acids: CASSLSTGGVQETQYF. The CDR3 DNA reads TGTGCCAGCAGCCTATCGACAGGGGGAGTCCAAGAGACCCAGTACTTC.

The chain uses TRBV30 and TRBJ1-2; D is possibly TRBD1 (6 bases). Germline CDR1 GTSNPN, CDR2 SVGIG (reference sequence). V lost 4 bases and J 8 bases, leaving 8 bases between the germline ends. The CDR3 is 10 amino acids. Written as DNA, the CDR3 is TGTGCCTGGAAACAGGGAGGCTACACCTTC. Its translation: CAWKQGGYTF.

This clone was detected only a few times. The rearrangement joins TRBV6-1 to TRBJ2-7; D may be TRBD1 (5 bases). V was trimmed by 1 base and J by 2 bases, leaving 9 bases between them. Germline lookup yields CDR1 MNHNS and CDR2 SASEGT. The CDR3 extends over 14 amino acids. The DNA of the CDR3 is TGTGCCAGCAGTGAAGTGGTCAGGGCCTACGAGCAGTACTTC. Amino acid sequence: CASSEVVRAYEQYF.